This TCR beta chain was documented in a study of Ad26.COV2.S vaccination and SARS-CoV-2 variants. Study in general: Intramuscularly, Ad26.COV2.S was given either once or twice, 56 days apart.

CDR3 size: 14 residues. Trimming stripped 4 bases from V and 2 bases from J, with 13 bases between. Assay: immunoSEQ multiplex PCR; the TCRdb copy retains only in-frame clones and omits some. The sample lists approximately 420,000 clones, approximately 87% occurring once. Documented treatment: roughly 20 received Ad26.COV2.S at low or high dose, single or two shots; five or six received placebo; per-sample allocation not given. Following the first vaccine or placebo injection, samples were taken on day 63. Based in Boston, the donor was an adult of 18-55 years. The chain uses TRBV5-3 and TRBJ2-7; possible D gene TRBD2, 6 bases. TRBV5-3 is annotated as an ORF whose role is uncertain. The source of this sequence is a person aged 18 to 59 who received the Ad26.COV2.S COVID-19 vaccine or a placebo. The sequencing used peripheral blood, collected in a trial of Ad26.COV2.S vaccine versus placebo. The CDR3 spells CARSVGRSPYEQYF. The CDR3 coding sequence is TGTGCCAGAAGCGTAGGGAGGTCCCCCTACGAGCAGTACTTC.